These 25 T cell receptor beta chains were sequenced from one sample in a study of T-cell reconstitution after alpha-beta-depleted transplantation in children. Unique molecular identifiers were incorporated during preparation of the TCRbeta library. TCRdb passed the PCR reads through MiXCR, listing each CDR3 protein once. Among about 980,000 distinct CDR3 sequences, about 29% were seen once, and the ten largest hold 28%. Sequences were derived from PBMCs, mostly from graft donor cells, sampled 360 days after TCRalphabeta/CD19-depleted stem cell transplant. These receptors were obtained from a boy under two years old who had a stem cell transplant for SCID, so the T cells may come from the graft donor.

This chain joins TRBV12-3 or TRBV12-4 and TRBJ1-1; no clear D. The germline V and J ends were trimmed by 5 bases and 0 bases, with 7 bases remaining between them. The CDR3 is 13 residues long. CDR3 amino acids: CASSPEMNTEAFF. CDR3 DNA: TGTGCCAGCAGTCCAGAGATGAACACTGAAGCTTTCTTT.

The chain employs TRBV20-1 and TRBJ2-7; a weak D match, TRBD1 (6 bases). Trimming shortened V by 3 bases and J by 5 bases, and 11 bases separated the two germline ends. There are 12 residues in the CDR3. Germline loops: CDR1 DFQATT, CDR2 SNEGSKA (reference sequence). CDR3 loop: CSASKQGNEQYF. CDR3 nucleotides: TGCAGTGCTAGTAAACAGGGAAACGAGCAGTACTTC.

The chain is built from TRBV28 and TRBJ1-2; 10 nucleotides align to TRBD1. Germline CDR1 MDHEN, CDR2 SYDVKM. The CDR3 is made up of 17 amino acids. The trim removed 5 bases at V and 0 bases at J, leaving 9 bases unmatched. This CDR3 reads CASSPGTGEGANYGYTF. CDR3 sequence (DNA): TGTGCCAGCAGTCCCGGGACAGGGGAAGGAGCTAACTATGGCTACACCTTC.

The rearrangement links TRBV27 to TRBJ2-7; tentative D call: TRBD1 (6 bases). This CDR3 region has 19 residues. V lost 1 base and J 2 bases, leaving 24 bases between the germline ends. The germline CDR1 and CDR2 sequences are MNHEY and SMNVEV (reference sequence). The chain's CDR3 is CASSLLWPDSSKGAYEQYF. The CDR3 nucleotides are TGTGCCAGCAGTTTATTGTGGCCGGACAGTTCAAAAGGGGCCTACGAGCAGTACTTC.

This sequence joins TRBV7-6 and TRBJ1-1, with 8 bases matching TRBD1. The CDR3 runs 15 residues. The trim removed 5 bases at V and 0 bases at J, leaving 5 bases unmatched. In germline, CDR1 is SGHVS, CDR2 FNYEAQ. The CDR3 nucleotides read TGTGCCAGCAGCGTTTCAGGGGGCATGAACACTGAAGCTTTCTTT. Its translation is CASSVSGGMNTEAFF.

DNA for the CDR3: TGTGCCAGCAGCCAAGAGGGCCCTGGGACCACCGGGGAGCTGTTTTTT. It specifies CASSQEGPGTTGELFF. V usage is TRBV4-2 and J usage is TRBJ2-2; D possibly uses TRBD1 or TRBD2 (5 bases each). Trimming pared 0 bases from V and 4 bases from J, leaving 12 bases between. The CDR3 covers 16 residues. Germline CDR1 and CDR2: LGHNA and YNFKEQ.

The V call is TRBV12-3 or TRBV12-4, the J call TRBJ2-1; 8 bases fit TRBD2. CDR3 length: 15 amino acids. J gave up 8 bases and V 6 bases, and 12 bases lay outside the gene matches. The CDR3 reads CASSPWRGVEDEQFF. Here the CDR3 DNA reads TGTGCCAGCAGCCCTTGGCGGGGGGTGGAGGATGAGCAGTTCTTC.

The rearrangement joins TRBV20-1 to TRBJ1-2, with D maybe TRBD1 (6 bases). V dropped 5 bases and J dropped 6 bases, with 13 bases sitting between them. Germline assignment: CDR1 DFQATT and CDR2 SNEGSKA (reference sequence). This CDR3 region has 12 residues. CDR3 sequence: CSAAQGMDGYTF. In nucleotides, the CDR3 is TGCAGTGCTGCACAGGGAATGGATGGCTACACCTTC.

In its sample, this clonotype was seen a few times. The chain recombines TRBV6-4 with TRBJ2-3, with a tentative D call TRBD2 (7 bases). CDR1 is MRHNA, CDR2 SNTAGT, per germline. This CDR3 is 15 amino acids long. The V gene lost 10 bases and the J gene lost 6 bases, with 23 bases spanning the gap. Here the CDR3 DNA reads TGTGCCACAGCAGTTTTGGGGGGGGCGACGGATACGCAGTATTTT. Encoded protein: CATAVLGGATDTQYF.

The chain carries TRBV7-2 and TRBJ1-1, with 9 positions matching TRBD1. CDR1 SGHTA and CDR2 FQGNSA come from the germline V gene. J was trimmed by 7 bases and V by 6 bases; bases with no gene match: 12. CDR3 length: 15 amino acids. The CDR3 region has the DNA TGTGCCAGCAGGACTACAGGGGGCGTTCTCGGTGAAGCTTTCTTT. This codes for CASRTTGGVLGEAFF.

This clonotype was detected only a few times. The chain couples TRBV29-1 to TRBJ2-7; the D gene could be TRBD1 or TRBD2 (5 bases each). V was trimmed by 4 bases and J by 7 bases, leaving 14 bases between them. Germline assignment: CDR1 SQVTM and CDR2 ANQGSEA. CDR3 length: 12 residues. The CDR3 here is CSVGTGRTEQYF. In DNA form, the CDR3 reads TGCAGCGTTGGGACGGGGCGAACTGAGCAGTACTTC.

This chain connects TRBV20-1 to TRBJ2-7; possibly TRBD1 for D (5 bases). CDR3 size: 16 residues. CDR1 DFQATT and CDR2 SNEGSKA come from the germline V gene (reference sequence). Trimming removed 5 bases from V and 4 bases from J, with 24 bases in between. CDR3 in DNA: TGCAGTGCTCGGATTAGCACGGGCAGGGAACGATACGAGCAGTACTTC. It yields the protein CSARISTGRERYEQYF.

This clonotype was detected many times. The CDR3 nucleotides read TGTGCCAGCAGTTTATGGTTTCCCGAGCAGTTCTTC. Protein product: CASSLWFPEQFF. The chain employs TRBV28 and TRBJ2-1; no definite D call. The V gene lost 0 bases and the J gene lost 10 bases, with 7 bases spanning the gap. Germline V gives CDR1 MDHEN, CDR2 SYDVKM. This CDR3 has 12 amino acids.

The chain has TRBV5-1 and TRBJ1-1; D gene unclear. V was clipped by 4 bases and J by 2 bases, with 15 bases between them. The CDR3 has 15 residues. Per the germline V gene, CDR1 is SGHRS and CDR2 is YFSETQ. Here the CDR3 DNA reads TGCGCCAGCAGCCCGGCTCGGGGTCCTAACACTGAAGCTTTCTTT. The encoded protein is CASSPARGPNTEAFF. The entire variable domain, with the rest obtained from reference TRBV5-1 and TRBJ1-1, is as follows: KAGVTQTPRYLIKTRGQQVTLSCSPISGHRSVSWYQQTPGQGLQFLFEYFSETQRNKGNFPGRFSGRQFSNSRSEMNVSTLELGDSALYLCASSPARGPNTEAFFGQGTRLTVV.

This chain connects TRBV7-9 to TRBJ2-5; possibly TRBD1 or TRBD2 for D (5 bases each). CDR1 SEHNR and CDR2 FQNEAQ come from the germline V gene (reference sequence). The CDR3 covers 17 residues. The germline V and J ends were trimmed by 0 bases and 2 bases, with 16 bases remaining between them. CDR3 amino acids: CASSLALLRDPQETQYF. CDR3 bases: TGTGCCAGCAGCTTAGCCCTGCTTCGGGACCCACAAGAGACCCAGTACTTC.

In this sample, this clonotype turned up many times. The rearrangement uses TRBV7-2 and TRBJ2-1; a possible D gene is TRBD1 (5 bases). CDR3 length equals 15 residues. CDR1 and CDR2 from the germline V gene are SGHTA and FQGNSA. Trimming left V 5 bases short and J 4 bases short, with 15 bases between. This chain's CDR3 is CASSLTVKGYNEQFF. The CDR3 region has the DNA TGTGCCAGCAGCCTGACCGTAAAGGGGTACAATGAGCAGTTCTTC.

The chain is built from TRBV18 and TRBJ1-2; D uncertain. Germline V gives CDR1 KGHSH, CDR2 LQKENI. The CDR3 runs 14 residues. The V end was cut by 3 bases, the J end by 3 bases, with 11 bases between. This chain's CDR3 is CASSPGSDYYGYTF. CDR3 DNA sequence: TGTGCCAGCTCACCGGGCAGCGATTACTATGGCTACACCTTC. The full variable domain, with the rest looked up from reference TRBV18 and TRBJ1-2, is NAGVMQNPRHLVRRRGQEARLRCSPMKGHSHVYWYRQLPEEGLKFMVYLQKENIIDESGMPKERFSAEFPKEGPSILRIQQVVRGDSAAYFCASSPGSDYYGYTFGSGTRLTVV.

A few counts support this clonotype. The CDR3 sequence is CSVVFVLNTEAFF. The DNA for the CDR3 is TGCAGCGTTGTGTTTGTCTTGAACACTGAAGCTTTCTTT. The V and J genes are TRBV29-1 and TRBJ1-1; the D is unclear. This CDR3 contains 13 residues. V dropped 4 bases and J dropped 0 bases, with 9 bases sitting between them. CDR1 is SQVTM, CDR2 ANQGSEA, per germline.

This chain links TRBV18 with TRBJ2-1; D gene uncertain. The germline CDR1 and CDR2 sequences are KGHSH and LQKENI. Between the trimmed V and J ends, which lost 1 base and 1 base, there was a span of 14 bases. CDR3 size: 17 residues. As DNA, the CDR3 is TGTGCCAGCTCACCACGAAAGTCCACACCTTCCTACAATGAGCAGTTCTTC. This translates into CASSPRKSTPSYNEQFF.

This clonotype has just a few counts. This chain joins TRBV18 and TRBJ1-1; D is possibly TRBD1 (5 bases). Trimming shortened V by 0 bases and J by 1 base, and 6 bases separated the two germline ends. Germline CDR1 and CDR2: KGHSH and LQKENI. The length of the CDR3 is 14 residues. The chain's CDR3 is CASSPPGRNTEAFF. The CDR3 DNA reads as TGTGCCAGCTCACCACCGGGACGGAACACTGAAGCTTTCTTT.

The rearrangement joins TRBV12-3 or TRBV12-4 to TRBJ1-1; possibly TRBD1 for D (5 bases). V dropped 2 bases and J dropped 4 bases, with 11 bases sitting between them. The length of the CDR3 is 14 residues. CDR3 in DNA: TGTGCCAGCAGTTTAAATATGGGGGGCACTGAAGCTTTCTTT. The encoded protein is CASSLNMGGTEAFF.

This clonotype was counted a few times. V is TRBV12-3 or TRBV12-4 and J is TRBJ2-7, with 9 bases aligning to TRBD1. The CDR3 is 13 residues long. V was clipped by 6 bases and J by 4 bases; unmatched bases: 4. CDR3 protein: CASRGDRVYEQYF. CDR3 DNA sequence: TGTGCCAGCAGGGGGGACAGGGTTTACGAGCAGTACTTC.

This clonotype was counted a few times. The chain uses TRBV12-3 or TRBV12-4 and TRBJ2-5; D unclear. The CDR3 is 14 amino acids. V was trimmed by 3 bases and J by 2 bases, leaving 10 bases between them. The CDR3 nucleotides are TGTGCCAGCAGTTTTACCGCGACACAAGAGACCCAGTACTTC. Its protein product is CASSFTATQETQYF.

The J gene is TRBJ2-7, the V gene TRBV6-5, with 10 bases lining up with TRBD2. The J segment lost 7 bases and the V segment lost 5 bases, leaving 11 bases of the junction unmatched. This CDR3 is 15 amino acids long. The germline CDR1 and CDR2 sequences are MNHEY and SVGAGI. DNA for the CDR3: TGTGCCAGCAGTACTCCGGCTAGCGGGGGTGGTGAGCAGTACTTC. Protein product: CASSTPASGGGEQYF.

Here the CDR3 DNA reads TGTGCCAGCAGTCCCCACGGCGTAAGCTCCTACAATGAGCAGTTCTTC. This translates into CASSPHGVSSYNEQFF. This chain connects TRBV6-4 to TRBJ2-1, with D unclear. The CDR3 has 16 residues. V lost 5 bases, J lost 0 bases, and 14 bases lay in between. Germline lookup yields CDR1 MRHNA and CDR2 SNTAGT.